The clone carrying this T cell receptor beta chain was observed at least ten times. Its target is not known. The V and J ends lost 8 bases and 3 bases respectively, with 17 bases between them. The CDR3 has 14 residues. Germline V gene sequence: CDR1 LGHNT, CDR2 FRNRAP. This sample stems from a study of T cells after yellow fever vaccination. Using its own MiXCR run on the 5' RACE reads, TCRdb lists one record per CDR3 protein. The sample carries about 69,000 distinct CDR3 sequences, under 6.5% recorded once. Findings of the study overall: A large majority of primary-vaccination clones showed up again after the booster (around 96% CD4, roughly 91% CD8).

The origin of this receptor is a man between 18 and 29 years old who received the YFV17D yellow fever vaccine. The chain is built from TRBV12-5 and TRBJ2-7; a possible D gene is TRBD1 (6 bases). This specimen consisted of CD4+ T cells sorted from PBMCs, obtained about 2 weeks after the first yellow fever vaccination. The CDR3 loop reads CASSNRVGNYEQYF. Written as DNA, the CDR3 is TGTGCTAGTTCCAACAGGGTGGGTAACTACGAGCAGTACTTC. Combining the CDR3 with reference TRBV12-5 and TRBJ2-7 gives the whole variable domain DARVTQTPRHKVTEMGQEVTMRCQPILGHNTVFWYRQTMMQGLELLAYFRNRAPLDDSGMPKDRFSAEMPDATLATLKIQPSEPRDSAVYFCASSNRVGNYEQYFGPGTRLTVT.